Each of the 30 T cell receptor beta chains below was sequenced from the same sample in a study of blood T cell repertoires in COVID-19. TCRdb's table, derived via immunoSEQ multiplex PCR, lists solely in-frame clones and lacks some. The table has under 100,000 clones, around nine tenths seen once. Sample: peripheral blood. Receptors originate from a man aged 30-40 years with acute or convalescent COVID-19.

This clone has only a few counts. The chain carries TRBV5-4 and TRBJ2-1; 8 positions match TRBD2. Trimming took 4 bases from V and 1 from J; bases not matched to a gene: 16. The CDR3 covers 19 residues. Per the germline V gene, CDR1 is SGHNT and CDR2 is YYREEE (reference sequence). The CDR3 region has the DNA TGTGCCAGCAGCCTTCCGGGAGGGCAAGACCAAAAATCCTACAATGAGCAGTTCTTC. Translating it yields CASSLPGGQDQKSYNEQFF.

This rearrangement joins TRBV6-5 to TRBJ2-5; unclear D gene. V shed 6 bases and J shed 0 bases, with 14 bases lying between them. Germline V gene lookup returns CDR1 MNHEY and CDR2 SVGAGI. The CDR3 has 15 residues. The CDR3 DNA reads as TGTGCCAGCAGGGGCATGTCAGCAAACCAAGAGACCCAGTACTTC. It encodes CASRGMSANQETQYF.

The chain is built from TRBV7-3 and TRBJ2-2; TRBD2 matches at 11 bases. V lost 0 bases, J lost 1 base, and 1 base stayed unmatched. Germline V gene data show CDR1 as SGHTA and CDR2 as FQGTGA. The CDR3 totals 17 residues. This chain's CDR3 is CASSLTGLAGNTGELFF. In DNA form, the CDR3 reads TGTGCCAGCAGCTTAACTGGACTAGCGGGGAACACCGGGGAGCTGTTTTTT.

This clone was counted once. The CDR3 DNA reads as TGCAGTGCTGGTGAGACTAGCGGGAGGGCTCTCTCCTACAATGAGCAGTTCTTC. Amino acid sequence: CSAGETSGRALSYNEQFF. This chain links TRBV20-1 with TRBJ2-1; 14 bases fit TRBD2. V shed 5 bases and J 0 bases; nucleotides not matched to a gene: 9. This CDR3 has 18 residues. Germline V gene data show CDR1 as DFQATT and CDR2 as SNEGSKA (reference sequence).

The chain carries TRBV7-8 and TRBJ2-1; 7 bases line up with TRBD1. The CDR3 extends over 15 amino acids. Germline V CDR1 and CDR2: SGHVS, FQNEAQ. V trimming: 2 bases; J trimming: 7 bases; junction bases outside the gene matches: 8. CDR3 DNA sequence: TGTGCCAGCAGCTTATTGCAGGGGGTGTCGAATGAGCAGTTCTTC. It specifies CASSLLQGVSNEQFF. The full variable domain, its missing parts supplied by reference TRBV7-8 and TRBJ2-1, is GAGVSQSPRYKVAKRGQDVALRCDPISGHVSLFWYQQALGQGPEFLTYFQNEAQLDKSGLPSDRFFAERPEGSVSTLKIQRTQQEDSAVYLCASSLLQGVSNEQFFGPGTRLTVL.

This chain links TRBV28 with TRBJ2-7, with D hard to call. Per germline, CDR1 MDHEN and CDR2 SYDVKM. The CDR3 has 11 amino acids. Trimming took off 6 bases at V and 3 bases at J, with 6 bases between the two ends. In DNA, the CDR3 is TGTGCCAGCAGCCTAAACTACGAGCAGTACTTC. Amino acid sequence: CASSLNYEQYF.

CDR3 sequence: CSVTGGSSYEQYF. DNA of the CDR3: TGCAGCGTTACGGGAGGGAGCTCCTACGAGCAGTACTTC. The rearrangement uses TRBV29-1 and TRBJ2-7; 8 bases align to TRBD2. This CDR3 contains 13 residues. Trimming cost V 5 bases and J 0 bases; bases outside gene matches: 3. Germline values: CDR1 SQVTM, CDR2 ANQGSEA.

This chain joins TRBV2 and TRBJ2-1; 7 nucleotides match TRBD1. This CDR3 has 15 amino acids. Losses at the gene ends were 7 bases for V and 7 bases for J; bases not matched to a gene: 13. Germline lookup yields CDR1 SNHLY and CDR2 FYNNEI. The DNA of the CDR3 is TGTGCCAGCAAAACAGGGGCTCCTAACAGGAATGAGCAGTTCTTC. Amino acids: CASKTGAPNRNEQFF.

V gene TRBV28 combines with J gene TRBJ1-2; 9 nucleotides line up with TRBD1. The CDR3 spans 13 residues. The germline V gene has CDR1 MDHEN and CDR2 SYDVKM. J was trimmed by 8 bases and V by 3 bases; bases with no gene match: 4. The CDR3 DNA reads TGTGCCAGCAGTTTTGGGGACAGGGCCGGCTACACCTTC. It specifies CASSFGDRAGYTF.

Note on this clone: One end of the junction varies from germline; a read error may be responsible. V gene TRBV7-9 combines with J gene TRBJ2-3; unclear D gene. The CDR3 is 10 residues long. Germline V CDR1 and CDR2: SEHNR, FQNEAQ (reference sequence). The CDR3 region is CASSLYVADF. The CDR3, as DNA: TGTGCCAGCAGCTTGTATGTGGCGGATTTT.

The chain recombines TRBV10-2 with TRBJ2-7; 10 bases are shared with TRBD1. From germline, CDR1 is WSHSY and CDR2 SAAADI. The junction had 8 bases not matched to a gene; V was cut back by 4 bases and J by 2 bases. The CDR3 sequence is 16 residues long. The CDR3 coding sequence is TGCGCCAGCAGTGGGGGACCGGGACAGGGGACCTACGAGCAGTACTTC. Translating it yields CASSGGPGQGTYEQYF.

CDR3 sequence reads: CASSNGQPNSPLHF. The CDR3 region has the DNA TGTGCCAGTAGTAACGGACAGCCGAATTCACCCCTCCACTTT. V is TRBV19 and J is TRBJ1-6, with D possibly matching TRBD1 (6 bases). V lost 4 bases to trimming and J lost 7 bases, with 11 bases between them. Germline V lookup: CDR1 LNHDA, CDR2 SQIVND (reference sequence). The CDR3 has 14 residues. The whole variable domain, remainder taken from reference TRBV19 and TRBJ1-6, is DGGITQSPKYLFRKEGQNVTLSCEQNLNHDAMYWYRQDPGQGLRLIYYSQIVNDFQKGDIAEGYSVSREKKESFPLTVTSAQKNPTAFYLCASSNGQPNSPLHFGNGTRLTVT.

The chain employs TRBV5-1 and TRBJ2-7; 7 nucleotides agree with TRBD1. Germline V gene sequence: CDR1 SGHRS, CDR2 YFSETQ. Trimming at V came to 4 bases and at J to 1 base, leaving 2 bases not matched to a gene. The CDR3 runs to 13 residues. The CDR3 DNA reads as TGCGCCAGCAGCGGGGACAGTTCCTACGAGCAGTACTTC. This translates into CASSGDSSYEQYF.

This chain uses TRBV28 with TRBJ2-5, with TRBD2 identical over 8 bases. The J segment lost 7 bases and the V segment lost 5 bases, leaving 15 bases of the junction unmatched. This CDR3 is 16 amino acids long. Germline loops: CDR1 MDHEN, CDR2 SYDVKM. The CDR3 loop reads CASSIRRGRRPRTQYF. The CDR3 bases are TGTGCCAGCAGTATCCGGCGCGGGAGGCGCCCAAGGACCCAGTACTTC.

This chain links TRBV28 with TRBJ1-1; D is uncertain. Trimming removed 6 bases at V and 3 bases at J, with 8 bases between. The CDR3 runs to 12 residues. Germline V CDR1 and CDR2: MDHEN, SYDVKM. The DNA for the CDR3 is TGTGCCAGCAGCTTCGGAGACACTGAAGCTTTCTTT. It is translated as CASSFGDTEAFF.

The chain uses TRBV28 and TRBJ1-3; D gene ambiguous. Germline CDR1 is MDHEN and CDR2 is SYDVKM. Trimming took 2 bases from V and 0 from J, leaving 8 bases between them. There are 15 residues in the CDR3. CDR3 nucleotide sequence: TGTGCCAGCAGTTTAGGTAGATCCTCTGGAAACACCATATATTTT. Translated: CASSLGRSSGNTIYF.

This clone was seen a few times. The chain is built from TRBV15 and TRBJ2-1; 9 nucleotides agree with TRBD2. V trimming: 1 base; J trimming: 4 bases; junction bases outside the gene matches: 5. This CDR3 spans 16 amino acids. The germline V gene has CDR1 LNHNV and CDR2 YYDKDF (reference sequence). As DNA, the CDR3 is TGTGCCACCAGCAGAGCAGATAGCGGGAGTTACAATGAGCAGTTCTTC. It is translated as CATSRADSGSYNEQFF.

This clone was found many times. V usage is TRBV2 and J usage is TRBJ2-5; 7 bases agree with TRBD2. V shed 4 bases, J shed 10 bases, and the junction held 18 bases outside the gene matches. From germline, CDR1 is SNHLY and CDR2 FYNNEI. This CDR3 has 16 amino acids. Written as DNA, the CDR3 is TGTGCCAGCAGTGTTGGGAACTTACGACTCCCGGGGGGCCAGTACTTC. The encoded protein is CASSVGNLRLPGGQYF.

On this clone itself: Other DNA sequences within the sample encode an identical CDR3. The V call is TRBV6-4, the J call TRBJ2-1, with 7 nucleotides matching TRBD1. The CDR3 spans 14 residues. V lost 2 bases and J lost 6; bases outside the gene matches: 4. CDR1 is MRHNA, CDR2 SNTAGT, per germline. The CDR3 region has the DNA TGTGCCAGCAGTGACAGGGGGCTTTCCAATGAGCAGTTCTTC. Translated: CASSDRGLSNEQFF.

Written as DNA, the CDR3 is TGCGCCAGCAGCCTCCGGGCAGCGGGAGAGTCAGATACGCAGTATTTT. Residues: CASSLRAAGESDTQYF. J is TRBJ2-3 and V is TRBV4-1, with 8 bases aligning to TRBD2. Trimming at V came to 4 bases and at J to 4 bases, leaving 10 bases not matched to a gene. The CDR3 extends over 16 amino acids. Germline values: CDR1 MGHRA, CDR2 YSYEKL.

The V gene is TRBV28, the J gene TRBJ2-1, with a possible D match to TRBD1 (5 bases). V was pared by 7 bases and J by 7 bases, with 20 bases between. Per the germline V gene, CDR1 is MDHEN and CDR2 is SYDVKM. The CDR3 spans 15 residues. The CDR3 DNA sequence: TGTGCCAGCACCCAAGGGGCTAATCAGGGAAATGAGCAGTTCTTC. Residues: CASTQGANQGNEQFF. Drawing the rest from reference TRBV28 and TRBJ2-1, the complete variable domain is DVKVTQSSRYLVKRTGEKVFLECVQDMDHENMFWYRQDPGLGLRLIYFSYDVKMKEKGDIPEGYSVSREKKERFSLILESASTNQTSMYLCASTQGANQGNEQFFGPGTRLTVL.

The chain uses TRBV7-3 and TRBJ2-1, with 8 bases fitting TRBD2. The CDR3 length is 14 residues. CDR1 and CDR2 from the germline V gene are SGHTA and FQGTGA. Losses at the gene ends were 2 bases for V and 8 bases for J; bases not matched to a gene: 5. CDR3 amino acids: CASSLLAGGDEQFF. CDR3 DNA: TGTGCCAGCAGCTTACTGGCGGGAGGCGATGAGCAGTTCTTC. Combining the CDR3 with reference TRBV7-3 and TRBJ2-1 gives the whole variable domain GAGVSQTPSNKVTEKGKYVELRCDPISGHTALYWYRQSLGQGPEFLIYFQGTGAADDSGLPNDRFFAVRPEGSVSTLKIQRTERGDSAVYLCASSLLAGGDEQFFGPGTRLTVL.

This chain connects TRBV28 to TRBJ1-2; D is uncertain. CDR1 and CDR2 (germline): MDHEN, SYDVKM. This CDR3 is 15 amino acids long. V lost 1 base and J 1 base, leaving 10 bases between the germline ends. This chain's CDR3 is CASSLSGADNYGYTF. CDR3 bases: TGTGCCAGCAGTTTATCGGGAGCGGATAACTATGGCTACACCTTC.

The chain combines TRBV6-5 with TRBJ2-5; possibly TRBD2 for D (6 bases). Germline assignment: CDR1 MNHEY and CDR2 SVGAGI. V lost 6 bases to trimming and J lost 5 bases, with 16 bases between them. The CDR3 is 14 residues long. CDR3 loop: CASRGLLGLETQYF. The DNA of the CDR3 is TGTGCCAGCAGGGGACTGCTCGGTTTGGAGACCCAGTACTTC.

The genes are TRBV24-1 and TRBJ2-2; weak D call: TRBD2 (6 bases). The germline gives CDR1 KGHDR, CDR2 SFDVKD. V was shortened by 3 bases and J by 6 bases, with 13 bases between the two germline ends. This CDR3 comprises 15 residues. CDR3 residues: CATSDPGAVAGELFF. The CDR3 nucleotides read TGTGCCACCAGTGATCCGGGAGCGGTCGCCGGGGAGCTGTTTTTT.

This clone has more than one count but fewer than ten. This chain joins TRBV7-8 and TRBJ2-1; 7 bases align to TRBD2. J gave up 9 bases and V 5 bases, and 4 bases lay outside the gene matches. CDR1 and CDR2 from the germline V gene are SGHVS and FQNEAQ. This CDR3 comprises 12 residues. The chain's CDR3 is CASSGAGVEQFF. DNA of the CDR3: TGTGCCAGCAGCGGGGCGGGAGTTGAGCAGTTCTTC.

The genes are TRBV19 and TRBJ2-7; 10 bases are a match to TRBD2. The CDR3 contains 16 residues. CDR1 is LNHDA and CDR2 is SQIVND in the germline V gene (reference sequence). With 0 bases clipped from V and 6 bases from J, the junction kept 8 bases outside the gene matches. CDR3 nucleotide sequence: TGTGCCAGTAGTATAGATGAACGGCTAGCGGGAGCCGAGCAGTACTTC. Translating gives CASSIDERLAGAEQYF. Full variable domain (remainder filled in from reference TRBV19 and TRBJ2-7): DGGITQSPKYLFRKEGQNVTLSCEQNLNHDAMYWYRQDPGQGLRLIYYSQIVNDFQKGDIAEGYSVSREKKESFPLTVTSAQKNPTAFYLCASSIDERLAGAEQYFGPGTRLTVT.

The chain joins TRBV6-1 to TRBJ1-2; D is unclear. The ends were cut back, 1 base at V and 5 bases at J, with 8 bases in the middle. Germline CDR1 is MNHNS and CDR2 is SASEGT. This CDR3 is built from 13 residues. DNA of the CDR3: TGTGCCAGCAGTGAAGATACAGCTTATGGCTACACCTTC. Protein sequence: CASSEDTAYGYTF.

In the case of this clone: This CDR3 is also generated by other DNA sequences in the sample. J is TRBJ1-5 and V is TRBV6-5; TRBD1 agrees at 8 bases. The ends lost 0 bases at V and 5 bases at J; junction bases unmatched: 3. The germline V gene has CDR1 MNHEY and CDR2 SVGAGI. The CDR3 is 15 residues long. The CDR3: CASSYSGTGDQPQHF. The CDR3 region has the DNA TGTGCCAGCAGTTACTCCGGGACAGGTGATCAGCCCCAGCATTTT.

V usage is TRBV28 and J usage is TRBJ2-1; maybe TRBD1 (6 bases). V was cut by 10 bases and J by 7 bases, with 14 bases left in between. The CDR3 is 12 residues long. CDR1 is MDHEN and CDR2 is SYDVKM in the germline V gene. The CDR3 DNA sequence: TGTGCCATCGGTCAGGGGTTAAATGAGCAGTTCTTC. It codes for CAIGQGLNEQFF.